The 20 T cell receptor beta chains reported below all come from one sample, sequenced in a study of blood T cell repertoires in COVID-19 (dated by TCRdb to 2020 to 2021). Library preparation employed the immunoSEQ multiplex PCR assay. Drawn from immuneACCESS, this table holds only the in-frame rearrangements with V and J called that TCRdb kept. Clones are partly lost; checked studies trace under half to an unresolved V gene and leave the rest unexplained. For this sample the table gives some 120,000 clones, of which approximately 85% were detected only once. The biggest ten clones account for about an eighth of the sample. Specimen: peripheral blood. Receptor source: a human donor in a cohort sampled during active COVID-19.

The rearrangement uses TRBV7-2 and TRBJ2-4, with 16 positions matching TRBD2. The V gene end was trimmed by 5 bases and the J gene end by 7 bases; junction bases not matched to a gene: 11. CDR1 and CDR2 (germline): SGHTA, FQGNSA. This CDR3 comprises 18 residues. CDR3 residues: CASSTQGTSGGARNIQYF. For the CDR3, the DNA is TGTGCCAGCAGCACCCAAGGGACTAGCGGGGGGGCCCGTAACATTCAGTACTTC.

The rearrangement joins TRBV10-3 to TRBJ2-1, with 10 bases that match TRBD1. The CDR3 totals 15 residues. The germline CDR1 and CDR2 sequences are ENHRY and SYGVKD. Trimming took 6 bases from V and 4 from J; bases not matched to a gene: 6. The CDR3 loop reads CAISPTGGRYNEQFF. The DNA of the CDR3 is TGTGCCATCAGCCCGACAGGGGGCAGGTACAATGAGCAGTTCTTC.

The chain joins TRBV5-1 to TRBJ2-5; D might be TRBD2 (6 bases). V gave up 1 base and J gave up 5 bases, with 9 bases separating them. This CDR3 contains 13 residues. The germline gives CDR1 SGHRS, CDR2 YFSETQ. CDR3 region: CASSLHSGETQYF. CDR3 in DNA: TGCGCCAGCAGCTTGCATAGCGGCGAGACCCAGTACTTC.

The gene calls are TRBV5-6 and TRBJ1-2, with TRBD1 as a possible D gene (6 bases). V gave up 0 bases and J gave up 7 bases, with 10 bases separating them. This CDR3 has 13 amino acids. Germline assignment: CDR1 SGHDT and CDR2 YYEEEE. The CDR3 DNA reads as TGTGCCAGCAGCTTGGCGACAGGCTCTGGCTACACCTTC. It codes for CASSLATGSGYTF. Full variable domain (rest looked up from reference TRBV5-6 and TRBJ1-2): DAGVTQSPTHLIKTRGQQVTLRCSPKSGHDTVSWYQQALGQGPQFIFQYYEEEERQRGNFPDRFSGHQFPNYSSELNVNALLLGDSALYLCASSLATGSGYTFGSGTRLTVV.

The V and J genes are TRBV10-3 and TRBJ1-5; 12 bases agree with TRBD1. V was clipped by 3 bases and J by 4 bases; unmatched bases: 7. Germline loops: CDR1 ENHRY, CDR2 SYGVKD. The CDR3 loop spans 17 amino acids. CDR3 protein: CAISDGDRGPQNQPQHF. The CDR3 DNA reads as TGTGCCATCAGTGACGGGGACAGGGGGCCGCAAAATCAGCCCCAGCATTTT.

The gene calls are TRBV13 and TRBJ2-5; perhaps TRBD2 as D (6 bases). Germline V CDR1 and CDR2: PRHDT, FYEKMQ (reference sequence). The CDR3 runs 13 residues. V was pared by 4 bases and J by 4 bases, with 10 bases between. Written as DNA, the CDR3 is TGTGCCAGCAGCTCCAGACTAGGAGAGACCCAGTACTTC. Translated, it gives CASSSRLGETQYF.

V is TRBV7-2 and J is TRBJ2-3; D might be TRBD1 (5 bases). Per the germline V gene, CDR1 is SGHTA and CDR2 is FQGNSA. The CDR3 totals 18 residues. V was pared by 2 bases and J by 0 bases, with 18 bases between. In DNA, the CDR3 is TGTGCCAGCAGCTTACGTGGTGTTCAGGGAACTAGCACAGATACGCAGTATTTT. Its protein product is CASSLRGVQGTSTDTQYF.

In its sample, this clone was seen once. The chain uses TRBV3-1 (or the pseudogene TRBV3-2) and TRBJ1-1; weak D call: TRBD1 (5 bases). The CDR3 runs 14 residues. V shed 0 bases and J shed 1 base, with 6 bases lying between them. Germline assignment: CDR1 LGHDT and CDR2 YNNKEL (reference sequence). The CDR3 here is CASSQDGGNTEAFF. CDR3 sequence (DNA): TGTGCCAGCAGCCAAGACGGGGGGAACACTGAAGCTTTCTTT.

The chain combines TRBV6-5 with TRBJ1-4; 7 bases are a match to TRBD1. J lost 5 bases, V lost 2 bases, and 5 bases had no gene match. The germline CDR1 and CDR2 sequences are MNHEY and SVGAGI. The CDR3 is made up of 15 amino acids. The CDR3 DNA is TGTGCCAGCAGTTACATGAGGGGGCAAAATGAAAAACTGTTTTTT. Encoded protein: CASSYMRGQNEKLFF.

CDR3 bases: TGTGCCAGCAGTTACTATAGGGGGAACTCCTACGAGCAGTACTTC. Its translation is CASSYYRGNSYEQYF. V gene TRBV6-5 combines with J gene TRBJ2-7; possibly TRBD1 for D (6 bases). The V end was cut by 1 base, the J end by 0 bases, with 10 bases between. This CDR3 has 15 residues. CDR1 and CDR2 from the germline V gene are MNHEY and SVGAGI.

This clone has ten or more counts. The genes are TRBV3-1 (or the pseudogene TRBV3-2) and TRBJ1-2; 8 bases fit TRBD1. The length of the CDR3 is 13 residues. Trimming at V came to 4 bases and at J to 6 bases, leaving 4 bases not matched to a gene. CDR1 is LGHDT and CDR2 is YNNKEL in the germline V gene (reference sequence). CDR3 region: CASSPQGAHGYTF. In nucleotides, the CDR3 is TGTGCCAGCAGCCCGCAGGGGGCCCATGGCTACACCTTC.

This chain joins TRBV5-1 and TRBJ2-3; 8 bases are a match to TRBD2. The trim removed 4 bases at V and 6 bases at J, leaving 16 bases unmatched. The CDR3 is 17 residues long. Germline CDR1 SGHRS, CDR2 YFSETQ. The chain's CDR3 is CASSRGTSNRDWDTQYF. The CDR3 DNA reads as TGCGCCAGCAGCCGGGGGACTAGTAATCGGGACTGGGATACGCAGTATTTT.

The chain combines TRBV5-1 with TRBJ2-5; 13 bases are shared with TRBD2. The CDR3 runs to 17 residues. Germline trimming cut 2 bases from V and 3 bases from J; bases unmatched to any gene: 7. Germline lookup yields CDR1 SGHRS and CDR2 YFSETQ. CDR3 DNA sequence: TGCGCCAGCAGCTTTTTCCCCGGGACTAGCGGGGAAGAGACCCAGTACTTC. Residues: CASSFFPGTSGEETQYF. Using reference TRBV5-1 and TRBJ2-5 for the parts outside the CDR3, the full variable domain is KAGVTQTPRYLIKTRGQQVTLSCSPISGHRSVSWYQQTPGQGLQFLFEYFSETQRNKGNFPGRFSGRQFSNSRSEMNVSTLELGDSALYLCASSFFPGTSGEETQYFGPGTRLLVL.

J is TRBJ2-3 and V is TRBV5-1; TRBD2 matches 16 bases. Trimming cost V 4 bases and J 6 bases; bases outside gene matches: 8. The CDR3 spans 17 residues. Germline loops: CDR1 SGHRS, CDR2 YFSETQ. The CDR3 nucleotides are TGCGCCAGCAGCCCCCTGGGGACTAGCGGGGGGGCCGATACGCAGTATTTT. Encoded protein: CASSPLGTSGGADTQYF.

On this clone itself: Relative to the germline gene, one junction end is altered; a read error may explain this. The V and J genes are TRBV29-1 and TRBJ1-2, with TRBD1 matching over 7 bases. Germline assignment: CDR1 SQVTM and CDR2 ANQGSEA. The CDR3 spans 14 residues. Written as DNA, the CDR3 is TGCAGCGTTACAGGGGAGGTGGCTAAGTATGGCTACACCTTC. It codes for CSVTGEVAKYGYTF.

V is TRBV9 and J is TRBJ2-7, with a weak D call TRBD1 (5 bases). The germline V gene encodes CDR1 SGDLS and CDR2 YYNGEE. Trimming stripped 6 bases from V and 2 bases from J, with 9 bases between. This CDR3 has 12 residues. The CDR3 loop reads CASTDRPYEQYF. CDR3 nucleotides: TGTGCCAGCACCGACAGACCCTACGAGCAGTACTTC.

The genes are TRBV7-6 and TRBJ1-1, with TRBD1 as a possible D gene (5 bases). Germline V gene lookup returns CDR1 SGHVS and CDR2 FNYEAQ. Trimming removed 1 base from V and 1 base from J, with 7 bases in between. The CDR3 contains 14 residues. CDR3 residues: CASSLVQGNTEAFF. CDR3 nucleotides: TGTGCCAGCAGCTTAGTGCAGGGGAACACTGAAGCTTTCTTT.

V gene TRBV3-1 (or the pseudogene TRBV3-2) combines with J gene TRBJ2-7, with a tentative D call TRBD2 (5 bases). Germline CDR1 and CDR2: LGHDT and YNNKEL (reference sequence). The CDR3 is 13 amino acids. V lost 4 bases to trimming and J lost 3 bases, with 10 bases between them. The CDR3 DNA is TGTGCCAGCAGCCCGCTTCGGGGCTACGAGCAGTACTTC. It translates to CASSPLRGYEQYF.

The V and J genes are TRBV28 and TRBJ1-5, with TRBD1 matching over 8 bases. This CDR3 is 15 amino acids long. V shed 7 bases and J 2 bases; nucleotides not matched to a gene: 7. Germline V gives CDR1 MDHEN, CDR2 SYDVKM. The CDR3 reads CASNSQGEGNQPQHF. The CDR3 nucleotides are TGTGCCAGCAACTCACAGGGGGAAGGCAATCAGCCCCAGCATTTT.

The chain couples TRBV5-6 to TRBJ2-7, with a weak D call TRBD1 (6 bases). The V gene lost 1 base and the J gene lost 2 bases, with 16 bases spanning the gap. Germline V gives CDR1 SGHDT, CDR2 YYEEEE. This CDR3 region has 16 residues. CDR3 coding DNA: TGTGCCAGCAGCTTGTCCGACAGGACGTACGCCTACGAGCAGTACTTC. Translated, it gives CASSLSDRTYAYEQYF. The full variable domain, in which reference TRBV5-6 and TRBJ2-7 provide the parts outside the CDR3, is DAGVTQSPTHLIKTRGQQVTLRCSPKSGHDTVSWYQQALGQGPQFIFQYYEEEERQRGNFPDRFSGHQFPNYSSELNVNALLLGDSALYLCASSLSDRTYAYEQYFGPGTRLTVT.